This passage covers 8 T cell receptor beta chains from one sample sequenced in a study of CD8+CD57+ T cells in acquired aplastic anemia. Whoever was chosen for sequencing had shown CD8+CD57+ cell expansion by flow cytometry. Both TCR beta VDJ combination and CDR3 sequence profiling were carried out. Genomic DNA was the template for this profiling. Each CDR3 protein gets one entry after TCRdb re-called the reads with MiXCR. The table has 200,000 or so distinct CDR3 sequences, around 50% seen once. Sequenced sample: sorted CD4+, CD8+, or CD8+CD57+ T cells (not recorded which) from PBMCs. The receptor set was obtained from a human donor with aplastic anemia.

This clonotype was seen at least ten times. The chain has TRBV7-9 and TRBJ1-2; possibly TRBD1 for D (5 bases). V lost 5 bases, J lost 8 bases, and 15 bases lay in between. Per the germline V gene, CDR1 is SEHNR and CDR2 is FQNEAQ (reference sequence). This CDR3 region has 13 residues. CDR3 protein: CASSRDGPQGYTF. The DNA of the CDR3 is TGTGCCAGCAGCCGGGACGGCCCTCAGGGCTACACCTTC.

The CDR3 here is CATSVYGTNRQAQYF. The CDR3 coding sequence is TGTGCCACCAGCGTTTACGGGACAAACAGGCAGGCCCAGTACTTC. V usage is TRBV15 and J usage is TRBJ2-5; D is possibly TRBD1 (6 bases). The ends were cut back, 5 bases at V and 9 bases at J, with 22 bases in the middle. The CDR3 covers 15 residues. Germline V gene lookup returns CDR1 LNHNV and CDR2 YYDKDF (reference sequence).

The chain carries TRBV7-2 and TRBJ1-2; D perhaps matches TRBD1 (6 bases). The CDR3 extends over 12 amino acids. Per the germline V gene, CDR1 is SGHTA and CDR2 is FQGNSA. Trimming shortened V by 5 bases and J by 8 bases, and 12 bases separated the two germline ends. Written as DNA, the CDR3 is TGTGCCAGCAGCCTTGACACAGGGGGCTACACCTTC. This encodes CASSLDTGGYTF.

V gene TRBV5-1 combines with J gene TRBJ1-1; 7 bases are shared with TRBD1. Trimming took 4 bases from V and 1 from J; bases not matched to a gene: 10. Germline CDR1 reads SGHRS; CDR2 reads YFSETQ. The CDR3 consists of 16 residues. The CDR3 region is CASSPKTGLANTEAFF. DNA for the CDR3: TGCGCCAGCAGCCCGAAGACAGGGTTGGCGAACACTGAAGCTTTCTTT.

In its sample, this clonotype was seen many times. V gene TRBV19 combines with J gene TRBJ1-1, with TRBD1 as a possible D gene (5 bases). Trimming shortened V by 7 bases and J by 4 bases, and 19 bases separated the two germline ends. CDR1 and CDR2 from the germline V gene are LNHDA and SQIVND (reference sequence). This CDR3 comprises 15 residues. The CDR3 sequence is CASKWGTGAGTEAFF. DNA of the CDR3: TGTGCCAGTAAGTGGGGGACGGGAGCGGGCACTGAAGCTTTCTTT.

This clonotype was counted at least ten times. CDR3 nucleotide sequence: TGTGCCAGCAGTTTGCAGGGGGTATCAGGCGGCTACACCTTC. Protein: CASSLQGVSGGYTF. The J gene is TRBJ1-2, the V gene TRBV27; 7 nucleotides align to TRBD1. Germline loops: CDR1 MNHEY, CDR2 SMNVEV (reference sequence). This CDR3 has 14 residues. The V segment lost 3 bases and the J segment 8 bases; nucleotides outside the gene matches: 9.

This clonotype was recorded at least ten times. The V gene is TRBV12-5, the J gene TRBJ2-7; D not resolved. The CDR3 is 11 residues long. V lost 7 bases and J lost 4, with 8 bases in between. Germline CDR1 and CDR2: LGHNT and FRNRAP. The chain's CDR3 is CASAIDYEQYF. The CDR3, as DNA: TGTGCTAGTGCTATAGATTACGAGCAGTACTTC.

This clonotype was picked up a small number of times. The V call is TRBV30, the J call TRBJ2-2; 7 bases map to TRBD1. J gave up 1 base and V 2 bases, and 4 bases lay outside the gene matches. This CDR3 contains 15 residues. Germline values: CDR1 GTSNPN, CDR2 SVGIG (reference sequence). The CDR3 bases are TGTGCCTGGAGTCAGTGGACAGGGAACACCGGGGAGCTGTTTTTT. This codes for CAWSQWTGNTGELFF. Combining the CDR3 with reference TRBV30 and TRBJ2-2 gives the whole variable domain SQTIHQWPATLVQPVGSPLSLECTVEGTSNPNLYWYRQAAGRGLQLLFYSVGIGQISSEVPQNLSASRPQDRQFILSSKKLLLSDSGFYLCAWSQWTGNTGELFFGEGSRLTVL.